Below are 5 T cell receptor beta chains sequenced from a single sample in a study of cytomegalovirus exposure and HLA in healthy donors. A multiplex PCR was run with 60 Vbeta primers and 13 Jbeta primers. Clones were sequenced by immunoSEQ multiplex PCR, and TCRdb holds only the in-frame ones, with some missing. The sample carries some 190,000 clones, about 80% recorded once. Sequencing was done on a sample of PBMCs. The receptors derive from a woman under 40 in good health and CMV-seropositive.

The V gene is TRBV7-2, the J gene TRBJ2-2; 7 nucleotides align to TRBD2. V dropped 1 base and J dropped 2; count of bases not matched to a gene: 1. Germline loops: CDR1 SGHTA, CDR2 FQGNSA. The CDR3 consists of 15 residues. The chain's CDR3 is CASSLVGLNTGELFF. DNA of the CDR3: TGTGCCAGCAGCTTAGTGGGACTAAACACCGGGGAGCTGTTTTTT. The whole variable domain, filled in from reference TRBV7-2 and TRBJ2-2, reads GAGVSQSPSNKVTEKGKDVELRCDPISGHTALYWYRQSLGQGLEFLIYFQGNSAPDKSGLPSDRFSAERTGGSVSTLTIQRTQQEDSAVYLCASSLVGLNTGELFFGEGSRLTVL.

This clone occurred once. V and J are TRBV5-1 and TRBJ2-5; D call uncertain. The V gene lost 0 bases and the J gene lost 1 base, with 13 bases spanning the gap. Germline loops: CDR1 SGHRS, CDR2 YFSETQ. This CDR3 comprises 16 residues. Written as DNA, the CDR3 is TGCGCCAGCAGCTTGGGGCCGACCAGCGCCCAAGAGACCCAGTACTTC. Its translation: CASSLGPTSAQETQYF. The whole variable domain, filled in from reference TRBV5-1 and TRBJ2-5, reads KAGVTQTPRYLIKTRGQQVTLSCSPISGHRSVSWYQQTPGQGLQFLFEYFSETQRNKGNFPGRFSGRQFSNSRSEMNVSTLELGDSALYLCASSLGPTSAQETQYFGPGTRLLVL.

The CDR3 loop is CASSFRVYSYEQYF. DNA for the CDR3: TGTGCCAGCAGCTTCAGGGTTTACTCCTACGAGCAGTACTTC. The rearrangement links TRBV28 to TRBJ2-7, with D maybe TRBD1 (5 bases). V lost 6 bases, J lost 0 bases, and 12 bases lay in between. Germline V gene lookup returns CDR1 MDHEN and CDR2 SYDVKM. The CDR3 is made up of 14 amino acids. Variable domain in full (rest from reference TRBV28 and TRBJ2-7): DVKVTQSSRYLVKRTGEKVFLECVQDMDHENMFWYRQDPGLGLRLIYFSYDVKMKEKGDIPEGYSVSREKKERFSLILESASTNQTSMYLCASSFRVYSYEQYFGPGTRLTVT.

The V and J genes are TRBV5-1 and TRBJ2-7; D not resolved. The germline CDR1 and CDR2 sequences are SGHRS and YFSETQ. This CDR3 region has 15 residues. V lost 4 bases, J lost 0 bases, and 14 bases lay in between. CDR3 sequence reads: CASSPGGLSSYEQYF. The DNA of the CDR3 is TGCGCCAGCAGCCCCGGTGGGCTTAGCTCCTACGAGCAGTACTTC.

This clone has more than one count but fewer than ten. This chain connects TRBV27 to TRBJ2-3; 12 bases map to TRBD1. This CDR3 contains 15 residues. Germline CDR1 reads MNHEY; CDR2 reads SMNVEV (reference sequence). V shed 5 bases and J 5 bases; nucleotides not matched to a gene: 5. The CDR3 DNA follows: TGTGCCAGCAGTCGGGGACAGGGGGCCGAAGATACGCAGTATTTT. This sequence encodes CASSRGQGAEDTQYF.